The 23 T cell receptor beta chains below all came from one sample that was sequenced in a study of T-cell memory formation after mild COVID-19. TCRdb re-analysed the 5' RACE reads in MiXCR, keeping a single row per CDR3 protein. The sample records fewer than 650,000 distinct CDR3 sequences, roughly 17% being singletons. The sequenced sample was PBMCs or a T cell subset sorted from them (not recorded which). The receptors were gathered from an adult woman who had mild COVID-19 (a few samples of this study predate the infection). Cell type and time point are not known.

This clonotype was picked up a small number of times. The chain recombines TRBV24-1 with TRBJ2-1; D perhaps matches TRBD1 (6 bases). Germline V gene data show CDR1 as KGHDR and CDR2 as SFDVKD. Between the trimmed V and J ends, which lost 4 bases and 0 bases, there was a span of 12 bases. This CDR3 has 16 residues. CDR3 nucleotides: TGTGCCACCAGTGAGCCAACAGGGAGCTCCTACAATGAGCAGTTCTTC. This sequence encodes CATSEPTGSSYNEQFF.

This clonotype was detected a few times. CDR3 amino acids: CATSDSTGPAGYGYTF. For the CDR3, the DNA is TGTGCCACCAGTGATTCGACAGGACCTGCGGGCTATGGCTACACCTTC. J is TRBJ1-2 and V is TRBV24-1; D perhaps matches TRBD1 (6 bases). The CDR3 loop spans 16 amino acids. V was pared by 2 bases and J by 4 bases, with 16 bases between. Germline V gives CDR1 KGHDR, CDR2 SFDVKD.

V usage is TRBV7-2 and J usage is TRBJ1-5; 7 nucleotides agree with TRBD1. J was trimmed by 4 bases and V by 1 base; bases with no gene match: 10. This CDR3 spans 17 amino acids. Per germline, CDR1 SGHTA and CDR2 FQGNSA. CDR3 sequence: CASSLGRGGQANQPQHF. The CDR3 DNA reads TGTGCCAGCAGCTTAGGCCGGGGAGGACAGGCGAATCAGCCCCAGCATTTT.

The V gene is TRBV6-5, the J gene TRBJ1-1; D remains unclear. CDR3 length equals 16 residues. Deletions cut 6 bases from V and 0 bases from J, with 17 bases between. Per the germline V gene, CDR1 is MNHEY and CDR2 is SVGAGI. DNA for the CDR3: TGTGCCAGCAGCCCTAGTGACGGAGCGATGAACACTGAAGCTTTCTTT. Its translation is CASSPSDGAMNTEAFF.

This clonotype was seen a few times. The gene calls are TRBV12-3 or TRBV12-4 and TRBJ2-2; unclear D gene. The CDR3 is 15 amino acids. V was cut by 4 bases and J by 3 bases, with 12 bases left in between. CDR3 sequence: CASSSHRGHTGELFF. The CDR3 DNA reads as TGTGCCAGCAGTTCCCACAGAGGACACACCGGGGAGCTGTTTTTT.

This clonotype was found a few times. The V call is TRBV20-1, the J call TRBJ2-1; D gene unclear. The CDR3 is 13 amino acids. V lost 8 bases, J lost 0 bases, and 11 bases lay in between. Germline V gives CDR1 DFQATT, CDR2 SNEGSKA (reference sequence). In nucleotides, the CDR3 is TGCAGTAAAACCCTGGGCTCCTACAATGAGCAGTTCTTC. It codes for CSKTLGSYNEQFF.

The V call is TRBV7-9, the J call TRBJ2-2, with a weak D call TRBD1 (6 bases). The CDR3 has 16 residues. The V end lost 5 bases, the J end lost 2 bases, and 15 bases lay between the germline ends. Germline CDR1 and CDR2: SEHNR and FQNEAQ (reference sequence). The CDR3 here is CASSIIHRANTGELFF. CDR3 nucleotide sequence: TGTGCCAGCAGCATCATCCACAGGGCTAACACCGGGGAGCTGTTTTTT.

This clonotype has only a few counts. The rearrangement links TRBV6-2 or TRBV6-3 to TRBJ2-1; the D call may be TRBD1 or TRBD2 (6 bases each). The CDR3 runs to 19 residues. V was trimmed by 2 bases and J by 0 bases, leaving 20 bases between them. CDR1 MNHEY and CDR2 SVGEGT come from the germline V gene. CDR3 sequence: CASSYLATRGLSSYNEQFF. CDR3 bases: TGTGCCAGCAGTTACCTCGCGACCAGGGGACTTAGCTCCTACAATGAGCAGTTCTTC.

The J gene is TRBJ1-2, the V gene TRBV12-5, with TRBD1 matching 8 bases. The CDR3 is 14 amino acids. V was clipped by 3 bases and J by 3 bases; unmatched bases: 3. Germline CDR1 reads LGHNT; CDR2 reads FRNRAP. For the CDR3, the DNA is TGTGCTAGTGGTTTTGTGGACAGGGACTATGGCTACACCTTC. Amino acid sequence: CASGFVDRDYGYTF.

Only a few counts were recorded for this clonotype. The chain is built from TRBV5-1 and TRBJ2-1; 7 bases align to TRBD2. Germline CDR1 SGHRS, CDR2 YFSETQ. J was trimmed by 2 bases and V by 0 bases; bases with no gene match: 5. This CDR3 spans 16 amino acids. Written as DNA, the CDR3 is TGCGCCAGCAGCTTGGAGGCGGGAGCGGCCTACAATGAGCAGTTCTTC. Its translation: CASSLEAGAAYNEQFF.

There are a few counts of this clonotype. The chain uses TRBV10-3 and TRBJ2-1; D is unclear. This CDR3 is built from 13 residues. Trimming left V 0 bases short and J 5 bases short, with 5 bases between. Germline V CDR1 and CDR2: ENHRY, SYGVKD. CDR3 in DNA: TGTGCCATCAGTGAGTCGGCGGACAATGAGCAGTTCTTC. Translated: CAISESADNEQFF.

This clonotype was seen at least ten times. The V gene is TRBV5-6, the J gene TRBJ1-2; D gene uncertain. The CDR3 spans 14 residues. V lost 1 base to trimming and J lost 2 bases, with 9 bases between them. Germline assignment: CDR1 SGHDT and CDR2 YYEEEE. CDR3 sequence reads: CASSLNSRNYGYTF. CDR3 sequence (DNA): TGTGCCAGCAGCTTGAACAGTAGGAACTATGGCTACACCTTC.

This clonotype was picked up a small number of times. The J gene is TRBJ1-6, the V gene TRBV7-6, with unresolved D. The V end lost 3 bases, the J end lost 6 bases, and 6 bases lay between the germline ends. The CDR3 covers 13 residues. CDR1 is SGHVS, CDR2 FNYEAQ, per germline. The chain's CDR3 is CASSFDLNSPLHF. As DNA, the CDR3 is TGTGCCAGCAGCTTTGACCTTAATTCACCCCTCCACTTT. Full variable domain (remainder filled in from reference TRBV7-6 and TRBJ1-6): GAGVSQSPRYKVTKRGQDVALRCDPISGHVSLYWYRQALGQGPEFLTYFNYEAQQDKSGLPNDRFSAERPEGSISTLTIQRTEQRDSAMYRCASSFDLNSPLHFGNGTRLTVT.

The chain combines TRBV4-2 with TRBJ2-2, with D hard to call. Germline loops: CDR1 LGHNA, CDR2 YNFKEQ. The CDR3 covers 15 residues. V was cut by 0 bases and J by 4 bases, with 9 bases left in between. CDR3 in amino acids: CASSQDDTGTGELFF. Written as DNA, the CDR3 is TGTGCCAGCAGCCAAGATGACACGGGCACCGGGGAGCTGTTTTTT.

The V gene is TRBV9, the J gene TRBJ1-4, with 7 positions matching TRBD1. Germline V gene data show CDR1 as SGDLS and CDR2 as YYNGEE. The CDR3 has 15 residues. V dropped 2 bases and J dropped 8; count of bases not matched to a gene: 9. The DNA for the CDR3 is TGTGCCAGCAGCGTCGCAGGGGGTTTACGGGAAAAACTGTTTTTT. Its protein product is CASSVAGGLREKLFF.

This sequence joins TRBV5-1 and TRBJ2-5; 7 bases match TRBD1. V shed 3 bases, J shed 10 bases, and the junction held 12 bases outside the gene matches. The CDR3 is 14 amino acids. Per the germline V gene, CDR1 is SGHRS and CDR2 is YFSETQ. CDR3 region: CASSSGQAIKGQYF. CDR3 bases: TGCGCCAGCAGCTCCGGACAGGCCATCAAGGGCCAGTACTTC.

This clonotype was counted a single time. This chain connects TRBV7-9 to TRBJ2-5; possibly TRBD1 or TRBD2 for D (5 bases each). The CDR3 runs 15 residues. The V end was cut by 0 bases, the J end by 1 base, with 9 bases between. Germline V gives CDR1 SEHNR, CDR2 FQNEAQ (reference sequence). The CDR3 DNA reads TGTGCCAGCAGCTTAGCGGGACGCTTCCAAGAGACCCAGTACTTC. This translates into CASSLAGRFQETQYF.

This clonotype was seen a handful of times. The rearrangement uses TRBV7-8 and TRBJ2-1; 14 bases are a match to TRBD2. Germline-derived CDR1 and CDR2 are SGHVS and FQNEAQ. V shed 1 base, J shed 7 bases, and the junction held 6 bases outside the gene matches. The CDR3 runs 17 residues. CDR3 nucleotides: TGTGCCAGCAGCTTAGACAGGACTAGCGGGAGGTTTAATGAGCAGTTCTTC. It is translated as CASSLDRTSGRFNEQFF.

This clonotype was seen repeatedly, ten times or more. CDR3 sequence: CASSGVSKEQYF. For the CDR3, the DNA is TGTGCCAGCAGTGGGGTTTCGAAAGAGCAGTACTTC. J is TRBJ2-7 and V is TRBV25-1; no clear D gene. CDR1 and CDR2 (germline): MGHDK, SYGVNS. The CDR3 is made up of 12 amino acids. V was shortened by 4 bases and J by 7 bases, with 11 bases between the two germline ends.

This chain links TRBV7-2 with TRBJ1-5, with D possibly TRBD1 on 5 matching bases. From germline, CDR1 is SGHTA and CDR2 FQGNSA. This CDR3 is built from 16 residues. Trimming stripped 5 bases from V and 6 bases from J, with 20 bases between. The CDR3 DNA reads as TGTGCCAGCAGCCACGGCGAGCGGGGTGGGGGTCAGCCCCAGCATTTT. Protein sequence: CASSHGERGGGQPQHF.

This clonotype was found many times. The V and J genes are TRBV27 and TRBJ2-3; D unresolved. Germline V gene lookup returns CDR1 MNHEY and CDR2 SMNVEV (reference sequence). The CDR3 totals 14 residues. Deletions cut 0 bases from V and 0 bases from J, with 4 bases between. The CDR3 region is CASSLSLSTDTQYF. The CDR3 DNA sequence: TGTGCCAGCAGTTTATCGCTAAGCACAGATACGCAGTATTTT.

This clonotype was counted at least ten times. The CDR3 DNA sequence: TGTGCCAGCAGCGCGAGGGGGTGGGACTCCTACGAGCAGTACTTC. Residues: CASSARGWDSYEQYF. The chain links TRBV27 to TRBJ2-7; TRBD1 is a possible D gene (6 bases). Trimming cost V 6 bases and J 0 bases, with 15 bases left between them. The germline gives CDR1 MNHEY, CDR2 SMNVEV (reference sequence). The CDR3 length is 15 residues.

The genes are TRBV12-3 or TRBV12-4 and TRBJ2-5, with D possibly matching TRBD1 (5 bases). V was cut by 2 bases and J by 5 bases, with 12 bases left in between. This CDR3 is built from 14 residues. The CDR3 protein is CASSLYGAPETQYF. The CDR3, as DNA: TGTGCCAGCAGTTTATATGGGGCACCGGAGACCCAGTACTTC.